Below are 13 T cell receptor beta chains sequenced from a single sample in a study of cytomegalovirus exposure and HLA in healthy donors. Only in-frame clones appear in the TCRdb table, and some are missing; sequencing was by immunoSEQ multiplex PCR. There are 130,000 or so clones in the sample; nearly 90% occur only once, and approximately 10% lies in the top ten. The sequencing sample was made of PBMCs. The receptors come from a woman between 18 and 29 years old in good health and CMV-seropositive.

The CDR3 DNA reads as TGTGCCAGCAGCTCCGGCCCGGGACAGACAGTCGAAGCTTTCTTT. Translated, it gives CASSSGPGQTVEAFF. The V call is TRBV7-9, the J call TRBJ1-1; 7 bases align to TRBD1. J lost 8 bases, V lost 4 bases, and 13 bases had no gene match. The CDR3 contains 15 residues. Per the germline V gene, CDR1 is SEHNR and CDR2 is FQNEAQ (reference sequence).

Here the CDR3 DNA reads TGTGCCAACTCCGGGGAGGACTATGGCTACACCTTC. It is translated as CANSGEDYGYTF. The gene calls are TRBV7-9 and TRBJ1-2; no clear D. Deletions cut 10 bases from V and 3 bases from J, with 12 bases between. CDR1 and CDR2 from the germline V gene are SEHNR and FQNEAQ (reference sequence). The CDR3 has 12 residues.

The rearrangement links TRBV28 to TRBJ1-2; 7 nucleotides line up with TRBD1. Trimming removed 5 bases from V and 5 bases from J; junction bases left unmatched: 11. Germline V gene lookup returns CDR1 MDHEN and CDR2 SYDVKM. The CDR3 length is 15 residues. Here the CDR3 reads CASSPTDRKTYGYTF. DNA of the CDR3: TGTGCCAGCAGTCCCACGGACAGGAAGACATATGGCTACACCTTC.

The chain carries TRBV7-9 and TRBJ1-1, with 7 positions matching TRBD1. Germline V lookup: CDR1 SEHNR, CDR2 FQNEAQ (reference sequence). After removal of 6 bases from V and 5 bases from J, the junction contained 6 bases not matched to a gene. CDR3 length: 13 amino acids. The CDR3 DNA is TGTGCCAGCAGGGACAGGCGGATGACTGAAGCTTTCTTT. This sequence encodes CASRDRRMTEAFF.

The gene calls are TRBV27 and TRBJ1-2, with TRBD1 identical over 7 bases. The CDR3 sequence is 14 residues long. V dropped 2 bases and J dropped 4; count of bases not matched to a gene: 4. Per germline, CDR1 MNHEY and CDR2 SMNVEV (reference sequence). DNA for the CDR3: TGTGCCAGCAGTTTACTGGCAGGGGGCTATGGCTACACCTTC. Encoded protein: CASSLLAGGYGYTF.

Concerning this clone itself: This CDR3 is also generated by other DNA sequences in the sample. The J gene is TRBJ2-7, the V gene TRBV18; D might be TRBD2 (6 bases). This CDR3 contains 13 residues. The germline CDR1 and CDR2 sequences are KGHSH and LQKENI. Trimming took off 0 bases at V and 3 bases at J, with 6 bases between the two ends. CDR3 loop: CASSPPGGYEQYF. In DNA form, the CDR3 reads TGTGCCAGCTCACCACCGGGGGGCTACGAGCAGTACTTC.

The chain combines TRBV27 with TRBJ2-5; 12 bases align to TRBD2. Germline values: CDR1 MNHEY, CDR2 SMNVEV (reference sequence). The length of the CDR3 is 16 residues. The V and J ends lost 6 bases and 5 bases, in that order; junction bases with no gene match: 10. CDR3 sequence: CASRLLLAGGRETQYF. Here the CDR3 DNA reads TGTGCCAGCAGACTCCTCCTAGCGGGGGGGCGTGAGACCCAGTACTTC.

The V call is TRBV9, the J call TRBJ1-6; D is unclear. CDR3 length equals 15 residues. Trimming pared 2 bases from V and 0 bases from J, leaving 6 bases between. Per germline, CDR1 SGDLS and CDR2 YYNGEE. The CDR3 DNA follows: TGTGCCAGCAGCGTGGAGGGCTCCTATAATTCACCCCTCCACTTT. Encoded protein: CASSVEGSYNSPLHF.

This rearrangement joins TRBV11-2 to TRBJ1-2; D is perhaps TRBD1 (6 bases). The CDR3 is 13 amino acids. CDR1 is SGHAT, CDR2 FQNNGV, per germline. The V end was cut by 7 bases, the J end by 2 bases, with 11 bases between. The CDR3 region has the DNA TGTGCCAGCACGACCACAGGGAACTATGGCTACACCTTC. It yields the protein CASTTTGNYGYTF.

This clone has a handful of counts. V usage is TRBV11-1 and J usage is TRBJ1-6; TRBD1 aligns across 9 bases. The germline V gene has CDR1 SGHAT and CDR2 FQDESV (reference sequence). CDR3 length: 15 amino acids. The V gene end was trimmed by 5 bases and the J gene end by 6 bases; junction bases not matched to a gene: 5. The CDR3 reads CASSRGTGINSPLHF. In nucleotides, the CDR3 is TGTGCCAGCAGCCGTGGGACAGGGATTAATTCACCCCTCCACTTT.

This clone was detected once. This rearrangement joins TRBV20-1 to TRBJ2-7; no reliable D call. Trimming pared 6 bases from V and 6 bases from J, leaving 9 bases between. There are 10 residues in the CDR3. The germline V gene has CDR1 DFQATT and CDR2 SNEGSKA (reference sequence). The CDR3 DNA reads as TGCAGTGCCTATGGTGCCGAGCAGTACTTC. It yields the protein CSAYGAEQYF.

The J gene is TRBJ2-1, the V gene TRBV15, with D maybe TRBD2 (7 bases). Trimming pared 3 bases from V and 4 bases from J, leaving 13 bases between. Germline V gene lookup returns CDR1 LNHNV and CDR2 YYDKDF (reference sequence). The CDR3 contains 15 residues. DNA of the CDR3: TGTGCCACCAGCAGTGTGGGGGGGCCGTACAATGAGCAGTTCTTC. Amino acids: CATSSVGGPYNEQFF.

This chain links TRBV6-6 with TRBJ1-5; 7 bases are a match to TRBD1. The CDR3 totals 15 residues. The junction had 8 bases not matched to a gene; V was cut back by 2 bases and J by 7 bases. The germline V gene has CDR1 MNHNY and CDR2 SVGAGI (reference sequence). The CDR3 DNA is TGTGCCAGCAGTTACCTAAACAGGGGAGAACAGCCCCAGCATTTT. Its protein is CASSYLNRGEQPQHF.